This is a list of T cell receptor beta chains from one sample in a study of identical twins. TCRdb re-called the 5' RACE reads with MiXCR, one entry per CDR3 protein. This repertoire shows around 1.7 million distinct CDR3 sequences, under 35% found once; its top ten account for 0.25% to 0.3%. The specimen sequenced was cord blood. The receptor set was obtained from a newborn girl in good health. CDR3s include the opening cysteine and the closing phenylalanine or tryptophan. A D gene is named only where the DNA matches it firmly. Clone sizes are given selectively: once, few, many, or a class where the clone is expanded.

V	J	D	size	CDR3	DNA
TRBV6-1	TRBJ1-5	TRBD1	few	CASRRGDRVSYSNQPQHF	TGTGCCAGCAGAAGGGGGGACAGGGTCTCTTATAGCAATCAGCCCCAGCATTTT
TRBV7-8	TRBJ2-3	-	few	CASSFRWERTDTQYF	TGTGCCAGCAGCTTTAGGTGGGAGCGGACAGATACGCAGTATTTT
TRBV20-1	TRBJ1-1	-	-	CSGARRVGNTEAFF	TGCAGTGGAGCCAGGCGAGTGGGTAACACTGAAGCTTTCTTT
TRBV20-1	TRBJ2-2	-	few	CSASGRITGELFF	TGCAGTGCTAGCGGGAGAATCACCGGGGAGCTGTTTTTT
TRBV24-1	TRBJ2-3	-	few	CATSDWGNTWRTDTQYF	TGTGCCACCAGTGATTGGGGAAACACGTGGCGCACAGATACGCAGTATTTT
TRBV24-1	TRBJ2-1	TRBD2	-	CATSETSGGAYEQFF	TGTGCCACCAGTGAGACTAGCGGGGGGGCCTATGAGCAGTTCTTC
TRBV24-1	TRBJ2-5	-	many	CATSGQDANQETQYF	TGTGCCACCAGTGGACAGGATGCCAACCAAGAGACCCAGTACTTC
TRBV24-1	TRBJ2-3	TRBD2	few	CATSDLLFGTTSTDTQYF	TGTGCCACCAGTGATTTGCTTTTCGGGACTACTTCCACAGATACGCAGTATTTT
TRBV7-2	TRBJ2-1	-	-	CASRHTPGGNEQFF	TGTGCCAGCAGGCATACTCCTGGAGGGAATGAGCAGTTCTTC
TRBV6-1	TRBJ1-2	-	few	CASSELGGSGYTF	TGTGCCAGCAGTGAATTGGGGGGTAGTGGCTACACCTTC
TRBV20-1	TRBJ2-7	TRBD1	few	CSALTGQAFTLLPYEQYF	TGCAGTGCCCTTACGGGACAGGCTTTTACCCTACTCCCTTACGAGCAGTACTTC
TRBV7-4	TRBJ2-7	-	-	CASYLGRSSYEQYF	TGTGCCAGCTATCTGGGCCGATCCTCCTACGAGCAGTACTTC
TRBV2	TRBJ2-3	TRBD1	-	CAGRQGATDTQYF	TGTGCCGGGAGACAGGGGGCAACAGATACGCAGTATTTT
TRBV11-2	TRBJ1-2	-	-	CASSLDHPGENGYTF	TGTGCCAGCAGCTTAGATCACCCAGGGGAGAATGGCTACACCTTC
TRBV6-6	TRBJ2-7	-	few	CASSYADSPYEQYF	TGTGCCAGCAGTTACGCCGACAGTCCCTACGAGCAGTACTTC
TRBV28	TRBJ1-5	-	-	CASSLVRAGERPQHF	TGTGCCAGCAGTTTGGTGAGGGCAGGGGAAAGGCCCCAGCATTTT
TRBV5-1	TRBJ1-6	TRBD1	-	CASSSDRANSPLHF	TGCGCCAGCAGTTCGGACAGGGCTAATTCACCCCTCCACTTT
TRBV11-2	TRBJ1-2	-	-	CASSLRPAAISYGYTF	TGTGCCAGCAGCTTAAGGCCAGCCGCAATCTCCTATGGCTACACCTTC
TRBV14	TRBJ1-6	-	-	CASSQILYSPLHF	TGTGCCAGCAGCCAAATTCTGTATTCACCCCTCCACTTT
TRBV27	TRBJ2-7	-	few	CASSLRVGGSYEQYF	TGTGCCAGCAGTTTAAGAGTAGGGGGCTCCTACGAGCAGTACTTC
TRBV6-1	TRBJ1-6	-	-	CASSGTPPKIAASPLHF	TGTGCCAGCAGTGGGACACCTCCCAAAATCGCCGCCTCACCCCTCCACTTT
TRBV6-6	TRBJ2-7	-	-	CASSLGTDHSTYEQYF	TGTGCCAGCAGTCTTGGGACCGACCATTCGACCTACGAGCAGTACTTC
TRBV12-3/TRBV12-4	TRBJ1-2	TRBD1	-	CASSAYRGAYGYTF	TGTGCCAGCAGTGCCTACAGGGGGGCCTATGGCTACACCTTC
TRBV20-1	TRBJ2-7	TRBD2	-	CSAGDSSGGPPYEQYF	TGCAGTGCTGGAGATTCAAGCGGGGGCCCCCCCTACGAGCAGTACTTC
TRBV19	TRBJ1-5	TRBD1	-	CASSGRGQGNQPQHF	TGTGCCAGTAGTGGCCGGGGACAGGGCAATCAGCCCCAGCATTTT
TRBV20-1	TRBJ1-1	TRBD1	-	CSARDNLAGGRNTEAFF	TGCAGTGCTAGAGATAATTTGGCAGGGGGTAGGAACACTGAAGCTTTCTTT
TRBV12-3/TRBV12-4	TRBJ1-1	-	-	CASRRREGTEAFF	TGTGCCAGCAGGCGCCGGGAGGGCACTGAAGCTTTCTTT
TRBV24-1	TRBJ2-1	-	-	CATSAQGHEQFF	TGTGCCACCAGTGCCCAAGGCCATGAGCAGTTCTTC
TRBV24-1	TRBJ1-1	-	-	CATSDHPHEAFF	TGTGCCACCAGTGACCACCCCCATGAAGCTTTCTTT
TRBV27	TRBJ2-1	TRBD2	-	CASSLMRGVNEQFF	TGTGCCAGCAGTTTAATGCGGGGGGTCAATGAGCAGTTCTTC
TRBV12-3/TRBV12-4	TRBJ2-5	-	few	CASSLASLLETQYF	TGTGCCAGCAGTTTAGCGTCACTCCTAGAGACCCAGTACTTC
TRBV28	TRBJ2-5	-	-	CASSLMMGSETQYF	TGTGCCAGCAGTTTAATGATGGGGAGCGAGACCCAGTACTTC
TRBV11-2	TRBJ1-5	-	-	CASSLDARGNQPQHF	TGTGCCAGCAGCCTAGACGCCAGGGGCAACCAGCCCCAGCATTTT
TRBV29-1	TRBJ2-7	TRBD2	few	CSVARGGYNEQYF	TGCAGCGTTGCCCGGGGGGGCTACAATGAGCAGTACTTC
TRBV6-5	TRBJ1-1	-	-	CASSYDPENMNTEAFF	TGTGCCAGCAGTTACGACCCCGAGAACATGAACACTGAAGCTTTCTTT
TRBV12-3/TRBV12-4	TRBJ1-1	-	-	CASSSAGDTEAFF	TGTGCCAGCAGTTCGGCAGGGGACACTGAAGCTTTCTTT
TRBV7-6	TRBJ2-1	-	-	CASSSTAQTYNEQFF	TGTGCCAGCAGCTCCACAGCGCAGACCTACAATGAGCAGTTCTTC
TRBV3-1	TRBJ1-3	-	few	CASSQNVLSSGNTIYF	TGTGCCAGCAGTCAAAACGTCCTGAGCTCTGGAAACACCATATATTTT
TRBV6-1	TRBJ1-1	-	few	CASTMGPGTEAFF	TGTGCCAGCACCATGGGGCCGGGCACTGAAGCTTTCTTT
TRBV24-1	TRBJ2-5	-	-	CATSDLTEETQYF	TGTGCCACCAGTGATCTGACGGAGGAGACCCAGTACTTC
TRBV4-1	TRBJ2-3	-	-	CASSQEGNGDTQYF	TGCGCCAGCAGCCAAGAGGGCAATGGAGATACGCAGTATTTT
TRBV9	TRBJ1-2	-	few	CASSVEIRAGYGYTF	TGTGCCAGCAGCGTAGAAATCCGGGCGGGCTATGGCTACACCTTC
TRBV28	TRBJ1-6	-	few	CASSLRGVGSYNPPLHF	TGTGCCAGCAGTTTAAGGGGCGTAGGCTCCTATAATCCACCCCTCCACTTT
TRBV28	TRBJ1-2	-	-	CASSSADRSPYGYTF	TGTGCCAGCAGTTCGGCAGACAGGAGCCCCTATGGCTACACCTTC
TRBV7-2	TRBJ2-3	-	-	CASSLAAGGYSDTQYF	TGTGCCAGCAGCTTAGCAGCTGGCGGGTACTCAGATACGCAGTATTTT
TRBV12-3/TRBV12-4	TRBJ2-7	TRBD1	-	CASSPRQGHPYEQYF	TGTGCCAGCAGTCCCAGACAGGGCCATCCCTACGAGCAGTACTTC
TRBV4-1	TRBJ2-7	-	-	CASSQLETGSYEQYF	TGCGCCAGCAGCCAACTCGAGACGGGGTCCTACGAGCAGTACTTC
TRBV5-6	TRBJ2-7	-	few	CASSSEGAYEQYF	TGTGCCAGCAGCTCTGAGGGGGCCTACGAGCAGTACTTC
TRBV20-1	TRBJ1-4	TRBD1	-	CSARTGQGKRATNEKLFF	TGCAGTGCTAGAACTGGACAGGGGAAAAGGGCAACTAATGAAAAACTGTTTTTT
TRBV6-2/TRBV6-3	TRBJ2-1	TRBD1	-	CASIVDRGFGNEQFF	TGTGCCAGCATCGTCGACAGGGGTTTTGGCAATGAGCAGTTCTTC
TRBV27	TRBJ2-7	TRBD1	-	CASGLTTGGNEQYF	TGTGCCAGCGGTCTAACCACAGGGGGCAACGAGCAGTACTTC
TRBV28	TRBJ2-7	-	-	CASSPFEFGYEQYF	TGTGCCAGCAGTCCCTTTGAGTTTGGCTACGAGCAGTACTTC
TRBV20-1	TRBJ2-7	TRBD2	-	CSARVPGLRAYEQYF	TGCAGTGCTAGAGTACCGGGACTACGAGCCTACGAGCAGTACTTC
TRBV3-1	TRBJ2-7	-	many	CASSQDGREQYF	TGTGCCAGCAGCCAAGATGGCCGGGAGCAGTACTTC
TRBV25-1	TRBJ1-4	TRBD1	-	CASSEWQGANEKLFF	TGTGCCAGCAGTGAATGGCAGGGGGCTAATGAAAAACTGTTTTTT
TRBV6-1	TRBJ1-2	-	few	CASSEYVGILPYGYTF	TGTGCCAGCAGTGAATATGTGGGAATCCTACCTTATGGCTACACCTTC
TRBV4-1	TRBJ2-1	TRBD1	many	CASSQRTGANEQFF	TGCGCCAGCAGCCAGCGGACAGGGGCAAATGAGCAGTTCTTC